Listed below are T cell receptor beta chains from one sample, sequenced in a study of blood T cell repertoires in COVID-19. Sequencing used immunoSEQ multiplex PCR; TCRdb keeps in-frame clones, though not all of them. The profile shows roughly 150,000 clones, about nine tenths of them singletons. Sequencing was performed on peripheral blood. These receptor sequences come from a woman in her seventies with acute or convalescent COVID-19. Each CDR3 is given with its conserved first and last residue. A D gene is named only where the DNA matches it firmly. Clone size appears in some rows only: once, few, many, or a class for an expanded clone.

J gene: TRBJ2-2
clone size: -
D gene: TRBD2
V gene: TRBV2
CDR3 DNA: TGTGCCAGCAGTGACGGCTCTAGCGGGGACAAGGAGCTGTTTTTT
CDR3 protein: CASSDGSSGDKELFF

J gene: TRBJ2-1
clone size: -
D gene: TRBD2
V gene: TRBV11-3
CDR3 DNA: TGTGCCAGCAGCCTCAGCGGGGGGGTCTACAATGAGCAGTTCTTC
CDR3 protein: CASSLSGGVYNEQFF

J gene: TRBJ2-7
clone size: -
D gene: -
V gene: TRBV4-3
CDR3 DNA: TGCGCCAGCAGCCAAGAATTGCAGGGGCCCTCCTACGAGCAGTACTTC
CDR3 protein: CASSQELQGPSYEQYF

J gene: TRBJ2-1
clone size: once
D gene: TRBD2
V gene: TRBV7-6
CDR3 DNA: TGTGCCAGCAGCCAAATTAGCGGGGGGAACAATGAGCAGTTCTTC
CDR3 protein: CASSQISGGNNEQFF

J gene: TRBJ1-2
clone size: once
D gene: -
V gene: TRBV18
CDR3 DNA: TGTGCCAGCTCACCGTCTGGTGGGGGGGGATCAGTGGAAGGCTACACCTTC
CDR3 protein: CASSPSGGGGSVEGYTF

J gene: TRBJ1-2
clone size: -
D gene: TRBD1
V gene: TRBV19
CDR3 DNA: TGTGCCAGTAGTATAAGGCGGGCAGGGGGCTATGGCTACACCTTC
CDR3 protein: CASSIRRAGGYGYTF

J gene: TRBJ1-2
clone size: -
D gene: -
V gene: TRBV7-9
CDR3 DNA: TGTGCCAGCAGCCACTCGGGGGGCACGGGCTATGGCTACACCTTC
CDR3 protein: CASSHSGGTGYGYTF

J gene: TRBJ2-3
clone size: -
D gene: -
V gene: TRBV19
CDR3 DNA: TGTGCCAGTAGTCCCCGGCGAGGAGGCACAGATACGCAGTATTTT
CDR3 protein: CASSPRRGGTDTQYF

J gene: TRBJ1-6
clone size: -
D gene: -
V gene: TRBV7-8
CDR3 DNA: TGTGCCAGCAGCTTAAAAGGTAGCAGATCACCCCTCCACTTT
CDR3 protein: CASSLKGSRSPLHF

J gene: TRBJ1-1
clone size: -
D gene: -
V gene: TRBV5-6
CDR3 DNA: TGTGCCAGCAGCTTGGTACAGAGGAACACTGAAGCTTTCTTT
CDR3 protein: CASSLVQRNTEAFF

J gene: TRBJ2-2
clone size: -
D gene: TRBD1
V gene: TRBV6-5
CDR3 DNA: TGTGCCAGCAGTTCTACAGGGGCCGAGAACACCGGGGAGCTGTTTTTT
CDR3 protein: CASSSTGAENTGELFF

J gene: TRBJ1-6
clone size: -
D gene: -
V gene: TRBV3-1/TRBV3-2
CDR3 DNA: TGTGCCAGCAGCCAAGGAGCATCCCTCCACTTT
CDR3 protein: CASSQGASLHF

J gene: TRBJ2-7
clone size: -
D gene: TRBD1
V gene: TRBV11-1
CDR3 DNA: TGTGCCAGCAGCGCCGTCGAAAGGGGGCTTTCCTACGAGCAGTACTTC
CDR3 protein: CASSAVERGLSYEQYF

J gene: TRBJ1-5
clone size: -
D gene: -
V gene: TRBV13
CDR3 DNA: TGTGCCAGCAGCCCGCAGGGTCAGCCCCAGCATTTT
CDR3 protein: CASSPQGQPQHF

J gene: TRBJ1-3
clone size: -
D gene: -
V gene: TRBV6-1
CDR3 DNA: TGTGCCAGCAGTGAACGGGGTGGGAGTTCTGGAAACACCATATATTTT
CDR3 protein: CASSERGGSSGNTIYF

J gene: TRBJ1-6
clone size: -
D gene: -
V gene: TRBV7-9
CDR3 DNA: TGTGCCAGCAGCCCTCCCCAGGGGTCCTATAATTCACCCCTCCACTTT
CDR3 protein: CASSPPQGSYNSPLHF

J gene: TRBJ1-3
clone size: -
D gene: -
V gene: TRBV18
CDR3 DNA: TGTGCCAGCTCACCACCAGAATCAGGCGGGGGAAACACCATATATTTT
CDR3 protein: CASSPPESGGGNTIYF

J gene: TRBJ2-1
clone size: -
D gene: -
V gene: TRBV7-2
CDR3 DNA: TGTGCCAGCAGCTTTGAGGGAAATGAGCAGTTCTTC
CDR3 protein: CASSFEGNEQFF

J gene: TRBJ2-5
clone size: -
D gene: TRBD1
V gene: TRBV6-2/TRBV6-3
CDR3 DNA: TGTGCCAGCAGTCGGGACAGGTTACAAGAGACCCAGTACTTC
CDR3 protein: CASSRDRLQETQYF

J gene: TRBJ2-5
clone size: -
D gene: TRBD1
V gene: TRBV29-1
CDR3 DNA: TGCAGCGTTGGGGACAGAGAAGAGACCCAGTACTTC
CDR3 protein: CSVGDREETQYF

J gene: TRBJ1-1
clone size: few
D gene: -
V gene: TRBV11-2
CDR3 DNA: TGTGCCAGCAGCCAAAGACGGGGATGGACTGAAGCTTTCTTT
CDR3 protein: CASSQRRGWTEAFF

J gene: TRBJ1-1
clone size: few
D gene: TRBD1
V gene: TRBV6-2/TRBV6-3
CDR3 DNA: TGTGCCAGCAGCGCCGACAGGGCTATTATGAACACTGAAGCTTTCTTT
CDR3 protein: CASSADRAIMNTEAFF

J gene: TRBJ2-3
clone size: -
D gene: -
V gene: TRBV3-1/TRBV3-2
CDR3 DNA: TGTGCCAGCAGCCCCCCTTTGGGGCTAGCAGATACGCAGTATTTT
CDR3 protein: CASSPPLGLADTQYF

J gene: TRBJ1-3
clone size: once
D gene: -
V gene: TRBV19
CDR3 DNA: TGTGCCAGTAGTATGGGAGTAACCTCTGGAAACACCATATATTTT
CDR3 protein: CASSMGVTSGNTIYF

J gene: TRBJ1-3
clone size: -
D gene: TRBD1
V gene: TRBV2
CDR3 DNA: TGTGCCAGCCAGAGGGACAGGGTAAACTCTGGAAACACCATATATTTT
CDR3 protein: CASQRDRVNSGNTIYF

J gene: TRBJ1-1
clone size: -
D gene: -
V gene: TRBV19
CDR3 DNA: TGTGCCAGTAGTATGCGGGTTAACACTGAAGCTTTCTTT
CDR3 protein: CASSMRVNTEAFF

J gene: TRBJ1-5
clone size: -
D gene: -
V gene: TRBV18
CDR3 DNA: TGTGCCAGCTCACTACGCGAACAGGGTAATCAGCCCCAGCATTTT
CDR3 protein: CASSLREQGNQPQHF

J gene: TRBJ2-7
clone size: -
D gene: TRBD1
V gene: TRBV5-1
CDR3 DNA: TGCGCCAGCAGCCTACTTACAGGGGTGGGATACTACGAGCAGTACTTC
CDR3 protein: CASSLLTGVGYYEQYF

J gene: TRBJ1-4
clone size: -
D gene: -
V gene: TRBV5-1
CDR3 DNA: TGCGCCAGCAGCTTGATCTCAGGGGAAAAACTGTTTTTT
CDR3 protein: CASSLISGEKLFF

J gene: TRBJ2-3
clone size: -
D gene: TRBD2
V gene: TRBV7-8
CDR3 DNA: TGTGCCAGCAGCTTACGGGTAGCGGGGGCCACAGATACGCAGTATTTT
CDR3 protein: CASSLRVAGATDTQYF

J gene: TRBJ2-7
clone size: -
D gene: -
V gene: TRBV6-2/TRBV6-3
CDR3 DNA: TGTGCCAGCAGTTACTCCTGGGACATCTCCTACGAGCAGTACTTC
CDR3 protein: CASSYSWDISYEQYF

J gene: TRBJ1-4
clone size: -
D gene: -
V gene: TRBV18
CDR3 DNA: TGTGCCAGCTCACCCGTGGAGGTTGGCGGTGAAAAACTGTTTTTT
CDR3 protein: CASSPVEVGGEKLFF

J gene: TRBJ2-3
clone size: -
D gene: TRBD2
V gene: TRBV29-1
CDR3 DNA: TGCAGCGGGACCAAACTAGCGGGGGTATCAGATACGCAGTATTTT
CDR3 protein: CSGTKLAGVSDTQYF

J gene: TRBJ1-1
clone size: -
D gene: -
V gene: TRBV27
CDR3 DNA: TGTGCCAGCATGGTCAGGGGATCCACTGAAGCTTTCTTT
CDR3 protein: CASMVRGSTEAFF

J gene: TRBJ1-1
clone size: -
D gene: -
V gene: TRBV2
CDR3 DNA: TGTGCCAGCAGTGGGCGACGGCCCGGAGCTGAAGCTTTCTTT
CDR3 protein: CASSGRRPGAEAFF

J gene: TRBJ2-7
clone size: -
D gene: TRBD2
V gene: TRBV18
CDR3 DNA: TGTGCCAGCTCAGACGCCCCGGGACTAGCCTACGAGCAGTACTTC
CDR3 protein: CASSDAPGLAYEQYF

J gene: TRBJ1-2
clone size: -
D gene: -
V gene: TRBV7-2
CDR3 DNA: TGTGCCAGCAGCTTAGCTCGGGTTGGCTACACCTTC
CDR3 protein: CASSLARVGYTF

J gene: TRBJ1-1
clone size: -
D gene: -
V gene: TRBV6-5
CDR3 DNA: TGTGCCAGCACTAGGGGACTCAACACTGAAGCTTTCTTT
CDR3 protein: CASTRGLNTEAFF

J gene: TRBJ2-1
clone size: -
D gene: -
V gene: TRBV5-6
CDR3 DNA: TGTGCCAGCAGCCCCTTAAGGGAGACATATGAGCAGTTCTTC
CDR3 protein: CASSPLRETYEQFF

J gene: TRBJ1-1
clone size: -
D gene: -
V gene: TRBV2
CDR3 DNA: TGTGCCAGCAGTGAAAGTTTAGGGAGTGCTTTCTTT
CDR3 protein: CASSESLGSAFF

J gene: TRBJ2-2
clone size: -
D gene: -
V gene: TRBV19
CDR3 DNA: TGTGCCAGTAGTATCACAGGGGGGGTAGCCGGGGAGCTGTTTTTT
CDR3 protein: CASSITGGVAGELFF

J gene: TRBJ2-3
clone size: -
D gene: TRBD1
V gene: TRBV7-2
CDR3 DNA: TGTGCCAGCAGCATACCGGGACAGGGCGCAGATACGCAGTATTTT
CDR3 protein: CASSIPGQGADTQYF

J gene: TRBJ1-3
clone size: -
D gene: TRBD1
V gene: TRBV27
CDR3 DNA: TGTGCCAGCAGTCCCGCCTGGGGCCCGGACAGGGTGGAGGGAAACACCATATATTTT
CDR3 protein: CASSPAWGPDRVEGNTIYF

J gene: TRBJ2-5
clone size: -
D gene: -
V gene: TRBV6-2/TRBV6-3
CDR3 DNA: TGTGCCAGCAGTGGGGGAGCTGGAGGGGAGACCCAGTACTTC
CDR3 protein: CASSGGAGGETQYF

J gene: TRBJ1-1
clone size: once
D gene: -
V gene: TRBV7-9
CDR3 DNA: TGTGCCAGCAGCTTTACGGGGGGGACTGAAGCTTTCTTT
CDR3 protein: CASSFTGGTEAFF